This TCR beta chain was found in a study of blood T cell repertoires in COVID-19. Data came from immunoSEQ multiplex PCR; TCRdb stores just in-frame clones and leaves some out. Of some 250,000 clones in the sample, about 90% were seen once. Sequencing used PBMCs or T cells enriched from blood (not recorded which). The clonotype comes from a human donor in a cohort exposed to, infected with or recovered from COVID-19 (not recorded which). The donor label of this sample is uncertain.

The CDR3, as DNA: TGTGCCAGCAGCTTAGGGTGGGGGGACCGCTACAATGAGCAGTTCTTC. Amino acids: CASSLGWGDRYNEQFF. J is TRBJ2-1 and V is TRBV7-9, with D possibly matching TRBD2 (6 bases). CDR3 length: 16 residues. Germline loops: CDR1 SEHNR, CDR2 FQNEAQ (reference sequence). The V and J ends lost 1 base and 3 bases respectively, with 13 bases between them.